This T cell receptor beta chain comes out of a study of cytomegalovirus exposure and HLA in healthy donors. The length of the CDR3 is 16 residues. CDR1 SGDLS and CDR2 YYNGEE come from the germline V gene. V shed 3 bases and J 5 bases; nucleotides not matched to a gene: 8. As for this clone: Antigen specificity is unknown.

The PCR made use of 60 Vbeta and 13 Jbeta primers. Original processing methods: Some 12 million shared chains were among the about 80 million unique TCR beta chains that a later analysis counted. The assay was immunoSEQ multiplex PCR, and TCRdb's table has in-frame clones only and misses some. V, J and clone size are taken as reported in that table, and D and trimming were inferred from the DNA itself. Counted here are about 190,000 clones, about four fifths occurring once; the ten biggest clones make up 12% to 15%. Study-wide results and caveats: Information on immune exposure was restricted to one variable (CMV serostatus). For TCR beta chains, V- and J-gene trimming was later linked to a missense DCLRE1C variant. Common viral pathogens were later found to be apparently linked to several of the most significant clusters.

The chain uses TRBV9 and TRBJ2-3; the match to TRBD2 covers 11 bases. The receptor was isolated from a woman in her twenties or thirties in good health and CMV-seropositive. The sequenced sample was PBMCs. CDR3 DNA sequence: TGTGCCAGCAGCGCGACTAGCGGGGTGTTGTTAGATACGCAGTATTTT. This sequence encodes CASSATSGVLLDTQYF. The variable domain in full, completed from reference TRBV9 and TRBJ2-3, reads DSGVTQTPKHLITATGQRVTLRCSPRSGDLSVYWYQQSLDQGLQFLIQYYNGEERAKGNILERFSAQQFPDLHSELNLSSLELGDSALYFCASSATSGVLLDTQYFGPGTRLTVL.